This TCR beta chain was retrieved from a study of cytomegalovirus exposure and HLA in healthy donors. The study, taken as a whole, reports: Presence/absence comparisons presumed near-even sequencing depth among donors.

A word on this clone: Its antigen is currently unknown.

V was clipped by 2 bases and J by 0 bases; unmatched bases: 6. The germline CDR1 and CDR2 sequences are MNHEY and SVGAGI. This CDR3 region has 16 residues. The primer mix had 60 Vbeta and 13 Jbeta primers. The method was immunoSEQ multiplex PCR; TCRdb's version includes in-frame clones alone and lacks a portion of them. The sample contains 95,000 to 150,000 clones, over 75% of which appear only once. This chain joins TRBV6-5 and TRBJ2-7, with 8 bases aligning to TRBD2. Sequenced: PBMCs. This receptor was identified in a woman younger than 35 in good health and CMV-seronegative. The CDR3 region has the DNA TGTGCCAGCAGTTACGAGGGGCTAGCGGGCTCCTACGAGCAGTACTTC. This codes for CASSYEGLAGSYEQYF.